This TCR beta chain comes out of a study of tumor-infiltrating lymphocytes in primary liver carcinoma. As concerns this clonotype: At one end the junction does not follow the germline gene, possibly because of a read error.

Starting material of 500 to 600 ng total RNA yielded TCR beta cDNA via a constant-region primer. Library construction for TCR beta comprised three nested multiplex PCR rounds performed with slightly modified ARM-PCR. A C-beta reverse primer was combined with TRBV1-TRBV30 forward primers in the first two PCR rounds, and each round had roughly 9 cycles. Each CDR3 protein is one row after TCRdb ran MiXCR on the multiplex PCR reads. This sample has 35,000 to 40,000 distinct CDR3 sequences; roughly 80% occur once, and the top ten carry approximately 35%. The tissue used was unsorted bulk material of roughly 17-32 mg. RNA and DNA were co-extracted from it with the AllPrep DNA/RNA mini kit. This CDR3 comprises 14 residues. Germline CDR1 reads LGHNA; CDR2 reads YSLEER.

Sequencing was carried out using tumor-adjacent normal liver tissue. The chain employs TRBV4-3 and TRBJ2-1; a possible D gene is TRBD2 (7 bases). This sequence was found in a man aged 35 to 55 with primary liver carcinoma and hepatitis B virus infection. CDR3 bases: TGCGCCAGCAGCCTAGACAAGGGGGGGAATGAGCAATTCTTC. Translating it yields CASSLDKGGNEQFF.